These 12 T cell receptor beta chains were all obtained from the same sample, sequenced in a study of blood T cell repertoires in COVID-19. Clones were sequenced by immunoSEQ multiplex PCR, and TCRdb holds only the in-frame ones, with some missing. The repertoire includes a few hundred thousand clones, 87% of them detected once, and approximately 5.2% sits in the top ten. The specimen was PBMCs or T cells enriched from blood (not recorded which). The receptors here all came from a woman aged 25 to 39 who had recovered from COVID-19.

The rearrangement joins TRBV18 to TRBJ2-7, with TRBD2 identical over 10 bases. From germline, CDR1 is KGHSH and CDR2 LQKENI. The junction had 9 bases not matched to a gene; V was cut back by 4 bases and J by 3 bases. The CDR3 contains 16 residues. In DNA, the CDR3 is TGTGCCAGCTCACAAAACCCTAGCGGGAGCAACTACGAGCAGTACTTC. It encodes CASSQNPSGSNYEQYF.

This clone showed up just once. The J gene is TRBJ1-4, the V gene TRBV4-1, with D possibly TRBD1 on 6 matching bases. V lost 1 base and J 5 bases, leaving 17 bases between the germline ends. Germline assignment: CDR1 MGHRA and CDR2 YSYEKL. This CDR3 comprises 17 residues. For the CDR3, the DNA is TGCGCCAGCAGCCAAGGGGGGCCGTTACAGCCCAATGAAAAACTGTTTTTT. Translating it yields CASSQGGPLQPNEKLFF.

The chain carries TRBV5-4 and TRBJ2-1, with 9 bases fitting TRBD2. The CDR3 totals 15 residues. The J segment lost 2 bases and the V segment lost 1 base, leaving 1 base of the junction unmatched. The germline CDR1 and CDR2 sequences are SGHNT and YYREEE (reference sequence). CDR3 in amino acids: CASSLTSGPYNEQFF. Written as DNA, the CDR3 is TGTGCCAGCAGCTTGACTAGCGGGCCCTACAATGAGCAGTTCTTC.

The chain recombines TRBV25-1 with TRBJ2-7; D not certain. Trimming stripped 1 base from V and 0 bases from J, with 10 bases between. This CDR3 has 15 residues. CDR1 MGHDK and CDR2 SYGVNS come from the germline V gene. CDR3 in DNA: TGTGCCAGCAGTGAATCTGGAGTCCTCTCCTACGAGCAGTACTTC. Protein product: CASSESGVLSYEQYF.

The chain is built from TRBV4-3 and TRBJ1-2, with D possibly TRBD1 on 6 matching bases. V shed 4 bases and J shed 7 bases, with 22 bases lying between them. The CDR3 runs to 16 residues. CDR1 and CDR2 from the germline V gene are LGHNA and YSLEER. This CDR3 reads CASSLETGLGVIGYTF. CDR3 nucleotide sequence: TGCGCCAGCAGCCTAGAGACAGGTTTGGGAGTTATTGGCTACACCTTC.

This CDR3 reads CASSAGGDQPQHF. As DNA, the CDR3 is TGTGCCAGCTCAGCAGGGGGAGATCAGCCCCAGCATTTT. The rearrangement joins TRBV18 to TRBJ1-5; 7 bases are shared with TRBD1. The germline gives CDR1 KGHSH, CDR2 LQKENI. V trimming: 5 bases; J trimming: 5 bases; junction bases outside the gene matches: 3. This CDR3 is built from 13 residues. Based on the CDR3 plus reference TRBV18 and TRBJ1-5, the full variable domain is NAGVMQNPRHLVRRRGQEARLRCSPMKGHSHVYWYRQLPEEGLKFMVYLQKENIIDESGMPKERFSAEFPKEGPSILRIQQVVRGDSAAYFCASSAGGDQPQHFGDGTRLSIL.

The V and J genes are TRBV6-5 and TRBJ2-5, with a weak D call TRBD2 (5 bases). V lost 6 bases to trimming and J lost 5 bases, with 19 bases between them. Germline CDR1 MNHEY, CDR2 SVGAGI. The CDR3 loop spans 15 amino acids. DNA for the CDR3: TGTGCCAGCAGAAAGACTCAAGGGAGTTGGGAGACCCAGTACTTC. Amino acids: CASRKTQGSWETQYF.

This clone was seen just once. CDR3 nucleotide sequence: TGTGCCAGCAGCGTTCAGGTGGTGCGAGAAAAACTGTTTTTT. Amino acids: CASSVQVVREKLFF. The J gene is TRBJ1-4, the V gene TRBV5-6; D unclear. This CDR3 is built from 14 residues. Trimming cost V 4 bases and J 8 bases, with 15 bases left between them. Germline CDR1 is SGHDT and CDR2 is YYEEEE.

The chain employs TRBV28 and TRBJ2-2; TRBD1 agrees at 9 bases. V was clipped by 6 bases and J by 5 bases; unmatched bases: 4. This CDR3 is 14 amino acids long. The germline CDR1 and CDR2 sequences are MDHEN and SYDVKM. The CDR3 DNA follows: TGTGCCAGCAGGAGACAGGGGGGTACCGGGGAGCTGTTTTTT. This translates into CASRRQGGTGELFF.

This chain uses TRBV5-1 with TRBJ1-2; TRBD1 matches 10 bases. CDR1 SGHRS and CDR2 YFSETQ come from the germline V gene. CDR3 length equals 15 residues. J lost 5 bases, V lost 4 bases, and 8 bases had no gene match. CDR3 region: CASSPGQGDSYGYTF. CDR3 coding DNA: TGCGCCAGCAGCCCTGGACAGGGGGATAGTTATGGCTACACCTTC. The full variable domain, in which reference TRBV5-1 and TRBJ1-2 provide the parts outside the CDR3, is KAGVTQTPRYLIKTRGQQVTLSCSPISGHRSVSWYQQTPGQGLQFLFEYFSETQRNKGNFPGRFSGRQFSNSRSEMNVSTLELGDSALYLCASSPGQGDSYGYTFGSGTRLTVV.

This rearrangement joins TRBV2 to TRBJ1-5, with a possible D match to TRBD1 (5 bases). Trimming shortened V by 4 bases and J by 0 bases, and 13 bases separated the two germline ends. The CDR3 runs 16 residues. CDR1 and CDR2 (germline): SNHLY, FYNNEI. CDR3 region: CASSAGRAYSNQPQHF. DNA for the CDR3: TGTGCCAGCAGTGCGGGCAGGGCTTATAGCAATCAGCCCCAGCATTTT.

DNA of the CDR3: TGTGCCAGCAGATACAGGGGAGCTTACTATGGCTACACCTTC. Amino acids: CASRYRGAYYGYTF. V and J are TRBV27 and TRBJ1-2, with 7 nucleotides matching TRBD1. With V trimmed by 6 bases and J by 3 bases, 7 bases remained unmatched. CDR1 MNHEY and CDR2 SMNVEV come from the germline V gene (reference sequence). The CDR3 covers 14 residues.